These T cell receptor beta chains were read from a single sample in a study of CD8+ T cells in alopecia areata. The protocol was immunoSEQ multiplex PCR, while the TCRdb copy is restricted to in-frame clones and leaves out a portion. The sample lists under 350,000 clones; nearly 60% were seen once. Here the sequenced sample was CD4+ T cells sorted from blood, taken at week 24, from a patient treated with tofacitinib. These TCRs come from a human donor with alopecia areata. The CDR3 runs from the conserved cysteine through the conserved F or W. D genes are given only for firm matches. The size field is filled for only some rows; it gives once, few, many or a size class.

clone_size	d_call	v_call	j_call	cdr3_nt	cdr3_aa
NA	TRBD1	TRBV5-4	TRBJ2-2	TGTGCCAGCAGCTTCCTTCCAGGGGGTAGGGCTGCCGGGGAGCTGTTTTTT	CASSFLPGGRAAGELFF
NA	NA	TRBV25-1	TRBJ2-1	TGTGCCAGCAGTGCCATGGGGGGGACACCGGCCAATGAGCAGTTCTTC	CASSAMGGTPANEQFF
NA	NA	TRBV2	TRBJ2-3	TGTGCCAGCACCGACCAGTCAGATACGCAGTATTTT	CASTDQSDTQYF
NA	TRBD1	TRBV30	TRBJ2-6	TGTGCCTGGAGTGCCAGGGGGCCCTCTGGGGCCAACGTCCTGACTTTC	CAWSARGPSGANVLTF
NA	TRBD2	TRBV25-1	TRBJ2-7	TGTGCCAGCAGTGCGGGGAGGGCCTACGAGCAGTACTTC	CASSAGRAYEQYF
NA	TRBD1	TRBV11-1	TRBJ1-2	TGTGCCAGCAGCTTAACGCGACAGGGCTATGGCTACACCTTC	CASSLTRQGYGYTF
once	TRBD1	TRBV7-9	TRBJ1-5	TGTGCCAGCAGCGCCTCTCCAACAGGGGTCCTTAGCAATCAGCCCCAGCATTTT	CASSASPTGVLSNQPQHF
NA	NA	TRBV30	TRBJ1-6	TGTGCCTGGAGGGGGGGTTCACCCCTCCACTTT	CAWRGGSPLHF
NA	NA	TRBV6-5	TRBJ2-7	TGTGCCAGCAGTCGAGGGGTGGACGAGCAGTACTTC	CASSRGVDEQYF
few	TRBD1	TRBV10-3	TRBJ2-3	TGTGCCATCAGTCAGAGTCGGTCAGGGGGCCGAGATACGCAGTATTTT	CAISQSRSGGRDTQYF
NA	TRBD1	TRBV30	TRBJ2-1	TGTGCCTGGAGTGGACAGGGGGCCAATGAGCAGTTCTTC	CAWSGQGANEQFF
once	NA	TRBV2	TRBJ1-2	TGTGCCAGCAGCCAGAACTATGGCTACACCTTC	CASSQNYGYTF
NA	NA	TRBV30	TRBJ1-5	TGTGCCTGGAATCCGAGGGGAGGCAATCAGCCCCAGCATTTT	CAWNPRGGNQPQHF
few	TRBD1	TRBV28	TRBJ2-4	TGTGCCAGCAGTTTATGGACAGGGGGCAACATTCAGTACTTC	CASSLWTGGNIQYF
NA	NA	TRBV15	TRBJ1-4	TGTGCCACCAAGCACAGGGTAGAAGAAAAACTGTTTTTT	CATKHRVEEKLFF
NA	NA	TRBV5-6	TRBJ2-1	TGTGCCAGCAGCTTGGGAGGGTTCTACAATGAGCAGTTCTTC	CASSLGGFYNEQFF
NA	NA	TRBV28	TRBJ1-1	TGTGCCAGCAGTTTATCTGGGTCAAGGACTGAAGCTTTCTTT	CASSLSGSRTEAFF
once	NA	TRBV30	TRBJ2-5	TGTGCCTGGAGTCCAAAAGAGACCCAGTACTTC	CAWSPKETQYF
NA	NA	TRBV6-1	TRBJ1-6	TGTGCCAGCACCAGGGACGGACGTTCACCCCTCCACTTT	CASTRDGRSPLHF
NA	TRBD1	TRBV28	TRBJ2-4	TGTGCCAGCAGTCAGCCGGGACAGCTTAAAAACATTCAGTACTTC	CASSQPGQLKNIQYF
few	NA	TRBV12-5	TRBJ1-2	TGTGCTAGTGGTTCACGGGAGACGTTTAACTATGGCTACACCTTC	CASGSRETFNYGYTF
NA	NA	TRBV2	TRBJ2-2	TGTGCCAGCAGTCGCAGGGTCCCCACCGGGGAGCTGTTTTTT	CASSRRVPTGELFF
NA	NA	TRBV29-1	TRBJ2-4	TGCAGCGCCTCGCTTGGAAGGAACTCGGGAAACATTCAGTACTTC	CSASLGRNSGNIQYF
NA	NA	TRBV10-3	TRBJ2-7	TGTGCCATCAGTGAGTCGGGGTCGGGGTACGAGCAGTACTTC	CAISESGSGYEQYF
NA	NA	TRBV4-2	TRBJ2-1	TGTGCCAGCAGCCAAGAAAGCGGAAGCTCCTACAATGAGCAGTTCTTC	CASSQESGSSYNEQFF
once	TRBD2	TRBV7-9	TRBJ2-5	TGTGCCAGCAGCTTAGGTATAGCGGGGGGGCCGGAGACCCAGTACTTC	CASSLGIAGGPETQYF
once	TRBD2	TRBV7-2	TRBJ2-7	TGTGCCAGCAGCTTCCAGGGGACTAGCGGGGACGAGCAGTACTTC	CASSFQGTSGDEQYF
NA	NA	TRBV5-6	TRBJ2-5	TGTGCCAGCAGCTTGGAGGATAGGGGTGAGACCCAGTACTTC	CASSLEDRGETQYF
few	TRBD1	TRBV4-3	TRBJ2-2	TGCGCCAGCAGCCAAGATGAGACAGGGCCCCCGGGCACCGGGGAGCTGTTTTTT	CASSQDETGPPGTGELFF
few	NA	TRBV7-9	TRBJ2-3	TGTGCCAGCAGCTTAAAGGGGTCAGATACGCAGTATTTT	CASSLKGSDTQYF
few	NA	TRBV5-6	TRBJ2-2	TGTGCCAGCAGCACCGGGACTTATTCGGGGGAGCTGTTTTTT	CASSTGTYSGELFF
NA	NA	TRBV2	TRBJ1-2	TGTGCCAGCACCGACGACAGGTCGAGGCGTGGGAACACCTTC	CASTDDRSRRGNTF
NA	NA	TRBV29-1	TRBJ1-1	TGCAGCGACGGTCGTGAGAGGGAGAACACTGAAGCTTTCTTT	CSDGRERENTEAFF
NA	NA	TRBV30	TRBJ2-1	TGTGCCGGAGATCGTACGCGGTACAATGAGCAGTTCTTC	CAGDRTRYNEQFF
NA	TRBD1	TRBV4-1	TRBJ1-1	TGCGCCAGCAGCCAAGTGCGGGGGACAGTGAACACTGAAGCTTTCTTT	CASSQVRGTVNTEAFF
NA	NA	TRBV7-3	TRBJ1-1	TGTGCCAGCAGCTTAGTGTTCTCAGGGAGGAACACTGAAGCTTTCTTT	CASSLVFSGRNTEAFF
NA	NA	TRBV29-1	TRBJ2-3	TGCAGCGCGGGTACAGATACGCAGTATTTT	CSAGTDTQYF
few	TRBD1	TRBV10-2	TRBJ2-5	TGCGCCAGCAGTGTCAACAGGGGGGAAGAGACCCAGTACTTC	CASSVNRGEETQYF
NA	NA	TRBV10-3	TRBJ1-2	TGTGCCATCAGTGAGAGGGACCCTGGTACCTATGGCTACACCTTC	CAISERDPGTYGYTF
few	NA	TRBV11-2	TRBJ1-1	TGTGCCAGCACCCTCACCCCAGCTACTGAAGCTTTCTTT	CASTLTPATEAFF
NA	NA	TRBV7-2	TRBJ2-3	TGTGCCAGCAGCCACCCGACTAGTCACACAGATACGCAGTATTTT	CASSHPTSHTDTQYF
NA	NA	TRBV29-1	TRBJ2-7	TGCAGCGTTGAAGTCATCTACGAGCAGTACTTC	CSVEVIYEQYF
NA	NA	TRBV2	TRBJ1-2	TGTGCCAGCACCGAAAAACCGGACAGTGGCTATGGCTACACCTTC	CASTEKPDSGYGYTF
NA	NA	TRBV5-6	TRBJ1-1	TGTGCCAGCAGCTTGCGGGGGGGCGCGGGCACTGAAGCTTTCTTT	CASSLRGGAGTEAFF
NA	TRBD2	TRBV30	TRBJ2-3	TGTGCCTGGAGTGTGTCCGGGGGGGGAGATACGCAGTATTTT	CAWSVSGGGDTQYF
NA	TRBD1	TRBV30	TRBJ1-2	TGTGCCTGCAAACAGGGGGCCCTGTTTTATGGCTACACCTTC	CACKQGALFYGYTF
NA	NA	TRBV12-5	TRBJ1-1	TGTGCTAGTGGTATCGACAGAGCCTACGAAGTGAACACTGAAGCTTTCTTT	CASGIDRAYEVNTEAFF
NA	TRBD2	TRBV4-3	TRBJ2-3	TGCGCCAGCAGCCAAGATTTGGGGGGGGTTCCAGATACGCAGTATTTT	CASSQDLGGVPDTQYF
NA	NA	TRBV20-1	TRBJ2-7	TGCAGTGCTGGATACTACGACGAGCAGTACTTC	CSAGYYDEQYF
NA	NA	TRBV6-5	TRBJ2-2	TGTGCCAGCAGTGTCCCAGGGCCACAGGGCGGGGAGCTGTTTTTT	CASSVPGPQGGELFF
NA	TRBD1	TRBV28	TRBJ1-1	TGTGCCGCCCGGACAGGGCTCACTGAAGCTTTCTTT	CAARTGLTEAFF